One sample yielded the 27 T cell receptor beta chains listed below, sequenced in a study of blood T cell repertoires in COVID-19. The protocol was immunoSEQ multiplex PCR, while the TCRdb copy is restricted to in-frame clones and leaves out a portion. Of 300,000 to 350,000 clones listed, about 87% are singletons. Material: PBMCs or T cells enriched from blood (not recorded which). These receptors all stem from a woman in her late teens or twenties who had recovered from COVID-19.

The CDR3 is CASSLTNSGGYEQYF. DNA for the CDR3: TGTGCCAGCAGCTTAACAAATAGCGGGGGCTACGAGCAGTACTTC. The chain combines TRBV7-9 with TRBJ2-7; 9 positions match TRBD2. CDR3 length: 15 amino acids. After removal of 2 bases from V and 3 bases from J, the junction contained 5 bases not matched to a gene. Germline V lookup: CDR1 SEHNR, CDR2 FQNEAQ (reference sequence).

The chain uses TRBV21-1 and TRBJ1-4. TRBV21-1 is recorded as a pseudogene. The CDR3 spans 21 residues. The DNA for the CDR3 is TGTGCCAGCAGCAAAGTGAGGGGGGGGGAACAACCCTCTCCAGCGCGTGAAAAACTGTTTTTT. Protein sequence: CASSKVRGGEQPSPAREKLFF.

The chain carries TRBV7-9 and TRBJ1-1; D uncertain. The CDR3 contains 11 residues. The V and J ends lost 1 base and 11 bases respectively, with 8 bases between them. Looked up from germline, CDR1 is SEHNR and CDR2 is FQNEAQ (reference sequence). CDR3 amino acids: CASSLGGYAFF. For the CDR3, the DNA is TGTGCCAGCAGCTTAGGAGGGTATGCTTTCTTT.

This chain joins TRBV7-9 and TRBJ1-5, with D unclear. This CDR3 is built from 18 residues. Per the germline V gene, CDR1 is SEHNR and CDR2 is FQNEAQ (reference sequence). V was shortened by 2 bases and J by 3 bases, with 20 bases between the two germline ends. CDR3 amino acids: CASSLSPLTGINNQPQHF. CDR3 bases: TGTGCCAGCAGCTTATCCCCCCTGACCGGGATAAACAATCAGCCCCAGCATTTT.

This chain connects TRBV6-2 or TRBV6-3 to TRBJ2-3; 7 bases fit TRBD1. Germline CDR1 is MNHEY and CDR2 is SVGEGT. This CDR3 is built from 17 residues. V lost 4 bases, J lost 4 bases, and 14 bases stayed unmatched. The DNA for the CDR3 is TGTGCCAGCAGTTCCACGACAGGGCGTTATGCGGCAGATACGCAGTATTTT. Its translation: CASSSTTGRYAADTQYF.

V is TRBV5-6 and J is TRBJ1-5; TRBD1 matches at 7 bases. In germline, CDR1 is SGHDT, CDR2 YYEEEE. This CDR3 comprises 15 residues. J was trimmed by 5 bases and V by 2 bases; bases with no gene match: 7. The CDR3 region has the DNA TGTGCCAGCAGCTTAATGGGACAGCGCGATCAGCCCCAGCATTTT. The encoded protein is CASSLMGQRDQPQHF.

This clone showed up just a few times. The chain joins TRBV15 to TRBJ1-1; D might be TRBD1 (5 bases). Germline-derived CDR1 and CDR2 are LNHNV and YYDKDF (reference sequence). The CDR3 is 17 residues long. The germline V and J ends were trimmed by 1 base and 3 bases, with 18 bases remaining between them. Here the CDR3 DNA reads TGTGCCACCAGCAGAGGAATCGGGGTTTCGGGGGACACTGAAGCTTTCTTT. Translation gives CATSRGIGVSGDTEAFF.

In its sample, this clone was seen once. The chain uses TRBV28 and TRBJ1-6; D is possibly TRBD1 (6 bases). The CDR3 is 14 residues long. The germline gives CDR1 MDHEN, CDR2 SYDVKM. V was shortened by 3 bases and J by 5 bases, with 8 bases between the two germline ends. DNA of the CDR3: TGTGCCAGCAGTTTGGCAGGGGATAATTCACCCCTCCACTTT. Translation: CASSLAGDNSPLHF.

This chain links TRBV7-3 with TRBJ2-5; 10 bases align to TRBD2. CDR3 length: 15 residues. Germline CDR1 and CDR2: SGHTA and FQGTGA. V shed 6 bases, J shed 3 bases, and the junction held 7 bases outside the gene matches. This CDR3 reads CASSPRLAGEETQYF. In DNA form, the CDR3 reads TGTGCCAGCAGTCCCAGGCTAGCGGGGGAAGAGACCCAGTACTTC. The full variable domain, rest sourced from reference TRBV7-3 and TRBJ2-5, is GAGVSQTPSNKVTEKGKYVELRCDPISGHTALYWYRQSLGQGPEFLIYFQGTGAADDSGLPNDRFFAVRPEGSVSTLKIQRTERGDSAVYLCASSPRLAGEETQYFGPGTRLLVL.

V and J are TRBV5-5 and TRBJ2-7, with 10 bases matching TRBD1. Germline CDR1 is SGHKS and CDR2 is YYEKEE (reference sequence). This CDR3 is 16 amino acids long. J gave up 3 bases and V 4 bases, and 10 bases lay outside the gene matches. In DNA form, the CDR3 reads TGTGCCAGCAGCAAAGCGGGACAGGGGTTTCTCTACGAGCAGTACTTC. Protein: CASSKAGQGFLYEQYF.

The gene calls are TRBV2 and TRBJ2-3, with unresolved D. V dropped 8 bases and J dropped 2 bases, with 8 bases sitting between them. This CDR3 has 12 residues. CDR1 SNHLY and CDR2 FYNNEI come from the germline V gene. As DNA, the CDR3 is TGTGCCAGCTATCGGTCCACAGATACGCAGTATTTT. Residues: CASYRSTDTQYF.

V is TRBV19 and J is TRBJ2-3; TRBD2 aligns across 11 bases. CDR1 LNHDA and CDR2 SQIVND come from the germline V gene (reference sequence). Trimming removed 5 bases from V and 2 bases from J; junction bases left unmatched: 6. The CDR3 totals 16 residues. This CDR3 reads CASSARLAGLTDTQYF. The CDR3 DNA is TGTGCCAGTAGTGCCAGACTAGCGGGACTCACAGATACGCAGTATTTT.

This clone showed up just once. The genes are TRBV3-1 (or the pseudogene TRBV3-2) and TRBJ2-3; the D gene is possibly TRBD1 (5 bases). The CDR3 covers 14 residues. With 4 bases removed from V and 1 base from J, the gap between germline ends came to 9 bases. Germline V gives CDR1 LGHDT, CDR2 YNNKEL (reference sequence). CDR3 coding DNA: TGTGCCAGCAGCCTCCTAGGGGGCACAGATACGCAGTATTTT. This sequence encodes CASSLLGGTDTQYF.

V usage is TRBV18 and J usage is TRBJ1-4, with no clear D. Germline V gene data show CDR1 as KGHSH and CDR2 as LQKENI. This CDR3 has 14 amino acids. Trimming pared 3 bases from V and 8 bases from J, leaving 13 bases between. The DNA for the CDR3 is TGTGCCAGCTCACCTGCCGGGGAAGGCGAAAAACTGTTTTTT. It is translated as CASSPAGEGEKLFF.

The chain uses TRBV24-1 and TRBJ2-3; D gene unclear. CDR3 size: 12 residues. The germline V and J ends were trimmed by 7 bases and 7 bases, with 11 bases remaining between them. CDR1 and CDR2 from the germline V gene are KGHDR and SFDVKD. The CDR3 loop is CATSLGANTQYF. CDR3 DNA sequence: TGTGCCACCAGCCTCGGAGCGAATACGCAGTATTTT.

The CDR3 coding sequence is TGTGCCAGCAGCCAAGTGTCGGGATTTTCAATCAGTCCCTACAATGAGCAGTTCTTC. Protein: CASSQVSGFSISPYNEQFF. The chain carries TRBV3-1 (or the pseudogene TRBV3-2) and TRBJ2-1; D possibly corresponds to TRBD2 (5 bases). Germline V gives CDR1 LGHDT, CDR2 YNNKEL (reference sequence). The CDR3 sequence is 19 residues long. V gave up 1 base and J gave up 2 bases, with 21 bases separating them.

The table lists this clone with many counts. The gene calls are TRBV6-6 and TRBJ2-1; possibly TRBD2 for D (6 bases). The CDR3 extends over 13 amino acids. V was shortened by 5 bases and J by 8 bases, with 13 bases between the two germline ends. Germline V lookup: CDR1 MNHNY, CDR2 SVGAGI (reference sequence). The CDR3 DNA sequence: TGTGCCAGCAGTATCGCCAGGAGGGATGAGCAGTTCTTC. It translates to CASSIARRDEQFF.

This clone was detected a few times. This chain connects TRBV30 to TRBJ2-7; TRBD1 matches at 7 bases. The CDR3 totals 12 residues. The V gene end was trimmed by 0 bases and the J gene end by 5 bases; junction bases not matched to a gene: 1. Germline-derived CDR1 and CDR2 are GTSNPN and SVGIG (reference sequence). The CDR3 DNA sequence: TGTGCCTGGAGTGTACAGGGGAACGAGCAGTACTTC. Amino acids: CAWSVQGNEQYF.

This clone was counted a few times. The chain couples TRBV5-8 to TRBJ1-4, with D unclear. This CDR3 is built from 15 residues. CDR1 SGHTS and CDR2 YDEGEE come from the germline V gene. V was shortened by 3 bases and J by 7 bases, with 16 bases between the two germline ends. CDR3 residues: CASSSRHGVGEKLFF. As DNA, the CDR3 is TGTGCCAGCAGCTCCCGTCATGGAGTTGGTGAAAAACTGTTTTTT.

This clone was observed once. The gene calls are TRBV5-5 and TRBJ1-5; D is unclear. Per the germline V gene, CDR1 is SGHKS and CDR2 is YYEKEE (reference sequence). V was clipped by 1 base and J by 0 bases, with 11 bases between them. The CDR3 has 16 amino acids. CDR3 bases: TGTGCCAGCAGCTTGTTTGGCCAGTATAGCAATCAGCCCCAGCATTTT. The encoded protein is CASSLFGQYSNQPQHF.

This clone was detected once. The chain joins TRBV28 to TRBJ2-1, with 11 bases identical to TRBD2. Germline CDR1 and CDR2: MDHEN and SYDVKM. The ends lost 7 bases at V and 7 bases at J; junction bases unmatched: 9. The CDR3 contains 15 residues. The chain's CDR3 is CASTSASGGLNEQFF. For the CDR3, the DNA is TGTGCCAGCACATCCGCTAGCGGGGGGTTAAATGAGCAGTTCTTC.

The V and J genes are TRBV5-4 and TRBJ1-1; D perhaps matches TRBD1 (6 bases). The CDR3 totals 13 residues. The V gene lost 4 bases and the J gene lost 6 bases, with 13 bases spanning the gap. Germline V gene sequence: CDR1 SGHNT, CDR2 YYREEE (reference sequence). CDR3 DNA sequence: TGTGCCAGCAGCATCACAGGGAGGGCTGAAGCTTTCTTT. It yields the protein CASSITGRAEAFF.

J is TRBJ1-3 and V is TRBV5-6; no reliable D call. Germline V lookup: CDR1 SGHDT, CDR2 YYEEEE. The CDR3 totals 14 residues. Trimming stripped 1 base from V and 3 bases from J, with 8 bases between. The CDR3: CASSLWGGGNTIYF. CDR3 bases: TGTGCCAGCAGCTTGTGGGGAGGTGGAAACACCATATATTTT. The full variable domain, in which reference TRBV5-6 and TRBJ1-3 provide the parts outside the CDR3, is DAGVTQSPTHLIKTRGQQVTLRCSPKSGHDTVSWYQQALGQGPQFIFQYYEEEERQRGNFPDRFSGHQFPNYSSELNVNALLLGDSALYLCASSLWGGGNTIYFGEGSWLTVV.

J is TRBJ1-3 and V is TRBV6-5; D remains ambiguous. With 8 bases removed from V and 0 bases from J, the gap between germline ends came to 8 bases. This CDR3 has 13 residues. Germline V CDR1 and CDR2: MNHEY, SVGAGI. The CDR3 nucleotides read TGTGCCAGCTCCGCAGACTCTGGAAACACCATATATTTT. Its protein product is CASSADSGNTIYF.

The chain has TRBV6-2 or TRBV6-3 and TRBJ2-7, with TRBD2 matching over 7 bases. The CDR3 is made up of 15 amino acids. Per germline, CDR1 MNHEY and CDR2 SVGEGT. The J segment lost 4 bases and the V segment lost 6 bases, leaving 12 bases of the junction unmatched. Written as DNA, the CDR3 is TGTGCCAGCAGCACTATAGGGACTACCCTTTACGAGCAGTACTTC. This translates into CASSTIGTTLYEQYF.

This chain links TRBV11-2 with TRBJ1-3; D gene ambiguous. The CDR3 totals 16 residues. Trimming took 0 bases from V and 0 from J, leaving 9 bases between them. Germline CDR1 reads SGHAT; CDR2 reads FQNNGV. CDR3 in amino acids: CASSLETPLSGNTIYF. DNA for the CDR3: TGTGCCAGCAGCTTAGAAACACCCCTCTCTGGAAACACCATATATTTT. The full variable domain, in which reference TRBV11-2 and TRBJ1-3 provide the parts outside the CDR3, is EAGVAQSPRYKIIEKRQSVAFWCNPISGHATLYWYQQILGQGPKLLIQFQNNGVVDDSQLPKDRFSAERLKGVDSTLKIQPAKLEDSAVYLCASSLETPLSGNTIYFGEGSWLTVV.

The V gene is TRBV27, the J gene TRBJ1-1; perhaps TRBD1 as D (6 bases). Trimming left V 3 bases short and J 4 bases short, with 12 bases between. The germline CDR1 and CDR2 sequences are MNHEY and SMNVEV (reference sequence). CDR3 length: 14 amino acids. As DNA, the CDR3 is TGTGCCAGCAGTTTGACAGGTTCGTTCACTGAAGCTTTCTTT. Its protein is CASSLTGSFTEAFF.